This T cell receptor (beta chain) derives from a study of cytomegalovirus exposure and HLA in healthy donors. 13 Jbeta primers and 60 Vbeta primers were used for the PCR. The repertoire was sequenced with immunoSEQ multiplex PCR; TCRdb's copy has only in-frame clones and lacks some. The sample includes 35,000 to 40,000 clones, 65% to 85% seen only once; the top ten take more than 7%. Each of the donors was a healthy bone marrow donor. CDR1 and CDR2 from the germline V gene are WSHSY and SAAADI. There are 12 residues in the CDR3. Overall study findings and caveats: In a later analysis, DRB1 alleles had the most associated TCRs; HLA-C alleles the fewest.

Points on this clone: Its antigen remains unidentified.

Specimen: PBMCs. The V and J genes are TRBV10-2 and TRBJ2-5; possible D gene TRBD1, 6 bases. The assigned J gene may be wrong: the sequence end matches TRBJ2-7 better. This TCR derives from a woman aged 25 to 39 in good health and CMV-seropositive. The CDR3 nucleotides are TGCGCCAGCAGAGCAACAGGGTTCGAGCAGTACTTC. It specifies CASRATGFEQYF.